This entry concerns a single TCR beta chain. This clonotype was observed a few times. The antigen it recognizes is unknown. No quality values exist for individual bases; no much larger clone is one base distant. This entry belongs to a study of identical twins (dated by TCRdb to about 2016). Study-level background: The study deep-sequenced TCR alpha and beta repertoires from monozygotic twins, unrelated adults of various ages and cord blood to test whether fetal clonotypes persist. To rule out contamination, replicate twin experiments were performed at different times with different library preparation protocols.

Results and caveats for the whole study, not just this receptor: Compared with coincidental sharing between unrelated individuals, out-of-frame TCR alpha sequences shared between twins showed an excess of sequences with low generation probability. Because the same donors could not be followed over many years, the conclusions relied on cross-sectional statistical analysis. A weaker excess of twin sharing was found in beta out-of-frame sequences because the signal-to-noise ratio was lowered by fewer shared sequences. Invariant T cells such as MAIT and iNKT could partly confound zero-insertion analyses, though diverse VJ usage argued against this for most clonotypes. Out-of-frame TCR alpha sharing in monozygotic twins was systematically underestimated by recombination models, whereas sharing between unrelated individuals was in agreement with the recombination models. Fewer insertions were carried by abundant cord blood beta clonotypes, a similar but weaker trend appeared in young adult naive repertoires, and no such trend appeared in memory repertoires.

Only healthy Caucasian donors were included. Three pairs of female monozygotic twins, all aged roughly 18 to 30 years, made up the twin cohort. Peripheral blood mononuclear cells were the source from which RNA for the TCR libraries was isolated. V is cut back by 0 bases and J by 0 bases, with 10 bases in the junction unmatched. Based on the germline V gene, the CDR1 and CDR2 sequences are SGHRS and YFSETQ. The CDR3 contains 19 residues, cysteine and phenylalanine counted. The read is trimmed to its CDR3 DNA, 57 bases read in frame from base 1. The library was produced with 5' RACE. TCRdb records Illumina HiSeq 2000 as the sequencer. Template switching introduced a universal primer binding site; the final cDNA contained a unique molecular identifier, enabling accurate counting of TCR cDNA molecules. Specific primers in the conserved constant-segment region were used to synthesize first-strand cDNA for the TCR alpha and beta chains. To control for contamination, every cDNA library carried two barcodes: a SMART-Mk sample barcode plus Illumina barcodes. TruSeq adapter sequences, together with Illumina sample barcodes, were added in two successive PCR steps. Sequencing of the TCR alpha and beta cDNA libraries was done on the Illumina HiSeq platform using custom primers. From the authors' description of their analysis: Unique molecular identifiers were extracted from raw reads with MiGEC, and CDR3 positions were determined with MiXCR. Recombination models were inferred per individual with the repgenHMM and IGoR tools using an EM algorithm. The analysis of shared clonotypes was done with the tcR package in R, with sharing normalized by the product of cloneset sizes. Out-of-frame nonproductive sequences were analyzed to study raw recombination free of thymic and clonal selection effects. TCRdb ran its own pipeline on the public reads, namely fastp trimming at Q25 and MiXCR clone calling, and kept in-frame beta chains. When rows share a CDR3 protein, they turn into one entry using the most common DNA and genes. Clone size and V and J calls follow TCRdb, not the original study. In all, the sample holds approximately 890,000 distinct CDR3 sequences, and over 9% of those were seen once. The leading ten clones occupy around 1.5% of the sample.

These data also featured in a second study, about yellow fever vaccine responses in identical twins. Per the second study: The authors reported that the T cell response to vaccination in identical twins appeared partly convergent and partly personalized. Focusing on identical twins, the study followed the T cell clones that responded to the vaccine, and did so with precision.

Sequencing was carried out using PBMCs. The sequence came from a woman aged 18-29 years in good health. The V and J segments used are TRBV5-1 and TRBJ2-1, with 9 bases in between that match TRBD2. The CDR3 loop reads CASSLAFTSGRSSYNEQFF. At the DNA level, the sequence is TGCGCCAGCAGCTTGGCTTTCACTAGCGGGCGGAGCTCCTACAATGAGCAGTTCTTC. The CDR3, completed at both ends by the reference TRBV5-1 and TRBJ2-1 genes, gives the full variable domain KAGVTQTPRYLIKTRGQQVTLSCSPISGHRSVSWYQQTPGQGLQFLFEYFSETQRNKGNFPGRFSGRQFSNSRSEMNVSTLELGDSALYLCASSLAFTSGRSSYNEQFFGPGTRLTVL.